These 14 T cell receptor beta chains share one sample of origin, sequenced in a study of regulatory T cells in long-lasting Graves disease. Time point reported: newly diagnosed GD, antithyroid drugs for less than 3 months. The TCR library was made from RNA extracted from PBMCs. HTBI primers from iRepertoire and Arm-PCR of CDR3 regions yielded the TCR beta libraries. From the multiplex PCR reads, TCRdb called clonotypes with MiXCR, one entry per CDR3 protein. Among some 220,000 distinct CDR3 sequences listed, around 19% were seen once. The same data also contributed to another study, on T cells in Graves' hyperthyroidism and ophthalmopathy.

Specimen: peripheral blood mononuclear cells (PBMCs), collected at new diagnosis, from a patient treated with antithyroid drugs. These receptors were collected from a woman in her twenties or thirties with Graves disease.

V is TRBV28 and J is TRBJ2-3; D gene ambiguous. The CDR3 totals 17 residues. Germline assignment: CDR1 MDHEN and CDR2 SYDVKM. The ends were cut back, 6 bases at V and 0 bases at J, with 19 bases in the middle. The CDR3 DNA is TGTGCCAGCAGCATTCAAGTAAGGATTTCTAGCACAGATACGCAGTATTTT. The encoded protein is CASSIQVRISSTDTQYF. The full variable domain, with the rest looked up from reference TRBV28 and TRBJ2-3, is DVKVTQSSRYLVKRTGEKVFLECVQDMDHENMFWYRQDPGLGLRLIYFSYDVKMKEKGDIPEGYSVSREKKERFSLILESASTNQTSMYLCASSIQVRISSTDTQYFGPGTRLTVL.

This clonotype was recorded at least ten times. The chain combines TRBV15 with TRBJ2-4; D tentatively reads TRBD1 or TRBD2 (5 bases each). The V and J ends lost 1 base and 4 bases respectively, with 14 bases between them. The CDR3 runs to 16 residues. Per germline, CDR1 LNHNV and CDR2 YYDKDF (reference sequence). The CDR3 loop reads CATSRGSGTAKNIQYF. The CDR3 DNA sequence: TGTGCCACCAGCAGAGGAAGTGGGACGGCGAAAAACATTCAGTACTTC.

This clonotype has just a few counts. The rearrangement links TRBV4-1 to TRBJ1-5; TRBD1 might be the D (5 bases). V was shortened by 0 bases and J by 0 bases, with 15 bases between the two germline ends. CDR3 length equals 18 residues. The germline V gene encodes CDR1 MGHRA and CDR2 YSYEKL. The CDR3 coding sequence is TGCGCCAGCAGCCAAGAGCTAGGGGTCGGATATAGCAATCAGCCCCAGCATTTT. It translates to CASSQELGVGYSNQPQHF.

This clonotype was observed at least ten times. The chain links TRBV6-1 to TRBJ2-5; D unresolved. Germline V gives CDR1 MNHNS, CDR2 SASEGT. The CDR3 is 14 amino acids. V shed 5 bases and J shed 5 bases, with 15 bases lying between them. CDR3 in amino acids: CASSPHPSKETQYF. CDR3 coding DNA: TGTGCCAGCAGTCCCCACCCTTCCAAGGAGACCCAGTACTTC.

Notes on this clonotype: A far larger clone is just one base off, so this is likely a read error. This rearrangement joins TRBV12-3 or TRBV12-4 to TRBJ2-1; D is ambiguous. This CDR3 is built from 15 residues. The CDR3 DNA follows: TGTGCCAGCAGCGTAACTGGGCACTCCTACAATGGGCAGTTCTTC. Residues: CASSVTGHSYNGQFF.

V is TRBV27 and J is TRBJ2-3; D possibly corresponds to TRBD1 (5 bases). This CDR3 is 16 amino acids long. V shed 5 bases and J shed 4 bases, with 19 bases lying between them. Germline loops: CDR1 MNHEY, CDR2 SMNVEV (reference sequence). This CDR3 reads CASSPPTGFRADTQYF. CDR3 DNA sequence: TGTGCCAGCAGTCCCCCTACAGGTTTTAGGGCAGATACGCAGTATTTT.

This clonotype was seen ten or more times. The CDR3 DNA is TGTGCCAGTACCAACCGCGGGGGGTCAGGGACCCAGTACTTC. It specifies CASTNRGGSGTQYF. This sequence joins TRBV2 and TRBJ2-5; 8 bases align to TRBD2. Trimming at V came to 9 bases and at J to 7 bases, leaving 13 bases not matched to a gene. The length of the CDR3 is 14 residues. Germline loops: CDR1 SNHLY, CDR2 FYNNEI.

This clonotype was recorded many times. The chain is built from TRBV5-1 and TRBJ1-4; perhaps TRBD1 as D (5 bases). Germline values: CDR1 SGHRS, CDR2 YFSETQ. The CDR3 totals 12 residues. V dropped 4 bases and J dropped 6 bases, with 7 bases sitting between them. The DNA of the CDR3 is TGCGCCAGCAGCGGGGGAGATGAAAAACTGTTTTTT. This encodes CASSGGDEKLFF.

The chain recombines TRBV12-3 or TRBV12-4 with TRBJ2-7, with D uncertain. The ends were cut back, 2 bases at V and 7 bases at J, with 18 bases in the middle. CDR3 length: 15 residues. As DNA, the CDR3 is TGTGCCAGCAGTTTACTCCTAGGACCAAATTTGGAGCAGTACTTC. Its translation: CASSLLLGPNLEQYF.

This clonotype was detected many times. V is TRBV12-3 or TRBV12-4 and J is TRBJ1-5; TRBD1 aligns across 8 bases. This CDR3 is 14 amino acids long. J was trimmed by 5 bases and V by 5 bases; bases with no gene match: 5. For the CDR3, the DNA is TGTGCCAGCAGTCCAGGGGGCGCGTATCAGCCCCAGCATTTT. Translating gives CASSPGGAYQPQHF.

This clonotype was seen many times. The chain joins TRBV19 to TRBJ1-1; the match to TRBD1 covers 9 bases. Trimming cost V 3 bases and J 1 base; bases outside gene matches: 18. CDR1 is LNHDA, CDR2 SQIVND, per germline (reference sequence). This CDR3 comprises 20 residues. The CDR3 loop reads CASSISPGQGMREANTEAFF. The CDR3 DNA reads TGTGCCAGTAGTATTTCACCGGGACAGGGTATGCGGGAGGCGAACACTGAAGCTTTCTTT. Full variable domain (missing parts from reference TRBV19 and TRBJ1-1): DGGITQSPKYLFRKEGQNVTLSCEQNLNHDAMYWYRQDPGQGLRLIYYSQIVNDFQKGDIAEGYSVSREKKESFPLTVTSAQKNPTAFYLCASSISPGQGMREANTEAFFGQGTRLTVV.

This clonotype has ten or more counts. V gene TRBV3-1 combines with J gene TRBJ2-7; D call uncertain. The CDR3 extends over 12 amino acids. Between the trimmed V and J ends, which lost 4 bases and 3 bases, there was a span of 7 bases. Germline loops: CDR1 LGHDT, CDR2 YNNKEL (reference sequence). The CDR3 loop reads CASSPGVYEQYF. CDR3 bases: TGTGCCAGCAGCCCTGGGGTCTACGAGCAGTACTTC.

This clonotype was picked up one time. The CDR3: CAGDSEMNTEAFF. As DNA, the CDR3 is TGTGCCGGGGACAGCGAGATGAACACTGAAGCTTTCTTT. This chain joins TRBV7-9 and TRBJ1-1; 7 nucleotides match TRBD1. This CDR3 is 13 amino acids long. V dropped 11 bases and J dropped 0; count of bases not matched to a gene: 6. Germline lookup yields CDR1 SEHNR and CDR2 FQNEAQ (reference sequence).

This rearrangement joins TRBV6-1 to TRBJ2-7; perhaps TRBD2 as D (6 bases). Germline V gives CDR1 MNHNS, CDR2 SASEGT. V lost 8 bases and J lost 4, with 15 bases in between. The CDR3 runs to 13 residues. In DNA form, the CDR3 reads TGTGCCAGCGGCCAGGGAGGTACGTACGAGCAGTACTTC. The encoded protein is CASGQGGTYEQYF.